This TCR beta chain came from a study of T-cell reconstitution after alpha-beta-depleted transplantation in children. The CDR3 is made up of 12 amino acids. V lost 6 bases to trimming and J lost 8 bases, with 10 bases between them. Germline CDR1 SGHTA, CDR2 FQGTGA. Unique molecular identifiers were incorporated when the TCRbeta library was constructed. TCRdb called the PCR reads again in MiXCR, with one record for every CDR3 protein. The sample shows roughly 220,000 distinct CDR3 sequences, 8.4% of them seen only once. This clonotype was observed many times. Source: PBMCs, mostly from graft donor cells, taken 360 days after TCRalphabeta/CD19-depleted stem cell transplant. This sequence joins TRBV7-3 and TRBJ2-2; tentative D call: TRBD1 (5 bases). The clonotype originates from a male patient under 10 years old who had a stem cell transplant for acute myeloid leukemia, so the T cells may come from the graft donor. As DNA, the CDR3 is TGTGCCAGCAGTTCCAGGACAGGGGAGCTGTTTTTT. Translating gives CASSSRTGELFF.